These 16 T cell receptor beta chains were all obtained from the same sample, sequenced in a study of response to subunit inactivated influenza vaccine. Each CDR3 protein is one row after TCRdb ran MiXCR on the RT-PCR reads. Of roughly 500,000 distinct CDR3 sequences listed, about 25% are singletons. Source: CD4+ T cells sorted from PBMCs, taken less than 6 days after vaccination. The source is a man aged 50-59 years who received an inactivated influenza vaccine.

The chain is built from TRBV24-1 and TRBJ2-2, with 7 bases identical to TRBD1. The V gene end was trimmed by 3 bases and the J gene end by 2 bases; junction bases not matched to a gene: 5. Per the germline V gene, CDR1 is KGHDR and CDR2 is SFDVKD. This CDR3 is 16 amino acids long. CDR3 amino acids: CATSDPGTVNTGELFF. As DNA, the CDR3 is TGTGCCACCAGTGATCCAGGGACAGTAAACACCGGGGAGCTGTTTTTT.

The CDR3 reads CSARPPGLGHNEQFF. DNA for the CDR3: TGCAGTGCTAGACCGCCGGGACTAGGGCACAATGAGCAGTTCTTC. The chain carries TRBV20-1 and TRBJ2-1, with 8 bases identical to TRBD2. The CDR3 is 15 amino acids. The trim removed 2 bases at V and 5 bases at J, leaving 8 bases unmatched. In germline, CDR1 is DFQATT, CDR2 SNEGSKA (reference sequence).

This clonotype was detected only a few times. The gene calls are TRBV6-5 and TRBJ2-5; the match to TRBD1 covers 8 bases. Per germline, CDR1 MNHEY and CDR2 SVGAGI. The V gene end was trimmed by 0 bases and the J gene end by 4 bases; junction bases not matched to a gene: 7. The CDR3 consists of 16 residues. CDR3 DNA: TGTGCCAGCAGTTACTCGGTGGCAGGGGGCGGAGAGACCCAGTACTTC. It codes for CASSYSVAGGGETQYF.

This clonotype was counted at least ten times. The chain combines TRBV10-3 with TRBJ2-2, with D hard to call. Germline loops: CDR1 ENHRY, CDR2 SYGVKD. Trimming left V 0 bases short and J 5 bases short, with 4 bases between. This CDR3 is built from 13 residues. CDR3 loop: CAISESGTGELFF. Here the CDR3 DNA reads TGTGCCATCAGTGAGTCGGGAACCGGGGAGCTGTTTTTT.

The V call is TRBV3-1, the J call TRBJ2-7; D possibly corresponds to TRBD2 (6 bases). Per the germline V gene, CDR1 is LGHDT and CDR2 is YNNKEL (reference sequence). Deletions cut 1 base from V and 4 bases from J, with 11 bases between. The CDR3 has 14 amino acids. Here the CDR3 DNA reads TGTGCCAGCAGCCAAGGGGTAGCGGTTTACGAGCAGTACTTC. The encoded protein is CASSQGVAVYEQYF.

The CDR3 nucleotides read TGCGCCAGCACCCTGGGACAGGCTAAAGGATCACCCCTCCACTTT. This encodes CASTLGQAKGSPLHF. The chain combines TRBV5-1 with TRBJ1-6; the match to TRBD1 covers 8 bases. Germline CDR1 is SGHRS and CDR2 is YFSETQ. CDR3 length: 15 amino acids. The V segment lost 6 bases and the J segment 10 bases; nucleotides outside the gene matches: 12.

The CDR3 reads CASSAAIGTEAFF. Here the CDR3 DNA reads TGTGCCAGCAGTGCAGCGATTGGGACTGAAGCTTTCTTT. This rearrangement joins TRBV6-4 to TRBJ1-1; D remains unclear. The ends were cut back, 4 bases at V and 5 bases at J, with 11 bases in the middle. Germline lookup yields CDR1 MRHNA and CDR2 SNTAGT. CDR3 size: 13 residues.

This clonotype was counted a few times. V is TRBV20-1 and J is TRBJ2-5, with D maybe TRBD2 (7 bases). V shed 6 bases and J shed 5 bases, with 22 bases lying between them. CDR1 is DFQATT, CDR2 SNEGSKA, per germline (reference sequence). The CDR3 has 15 amino acids. CDR3 coding DNA: TGCAGTGCCCTACCACAGGGCGGGAGAAGTGAGACCCAGTACTTC. Protein: CSALPQGGRSETQYF.

This clonotype was observed a few times. The gene calls are TRBV7-2 and TRBJ2-3, with a tentative D call TRBD2 (7 bases). Between the trimmed V and J ends, which lost 5 bases and 5 bases, there was a span of 14 bases. Germline CDR1 and CDR2: SGHTA and FQGNSA. The length of the CDR3 is 14 residues. CDR3 in amino acids: CASSPQGRGDTQYF. CDR3 DNA: TGTGCCAGCAGCCCCCAGGGGAGGGGAGATACGCAGTATTTT.

This clonotype was detected only a few times. A junction end diverges from the germline sequence, so it may reflect a read error. The chain links TRBV7-7 to TRBJ2-2; D gene uncertain. The germline gives CDR1 SSHAT, CDR2 FNYEAQ (reference sequence). CDR3 length: 17 residues. The CDR3 DNA sequence: TGTGCTAGCAGCCTAATATACAGCTCCGGGAACACCGGGGAGCTGTTTTTT. It specifies CASSLIYSSGNTGELFF.

This clonotype was found once. The rearrangement links TRBV4-2 to TRBJ2-3, with 9 bases identical to TRBD2. CDR3 length: 16 residues. The germline V gene has CDR1 LGHNA and CDR2 YNFKEQ. Losses at the gene ends were 2 bases for V and 2 bases for J; bases not matched to a gene: 5. CDR3 nucleotides: TGTGCCAGCAGCCAAAATAGCGGGGGTTCCACAGATACGCAGTATTTT. This sequence encodes CASSQNSGGSTDTQYF.

The chain is built from TRBV20-1 and TRBJ1-1; weak D call: TRBD1 (5 bases). Germline assignment: CDR1 DFQATT and CDR2 SNEGSKA (reference sequence). The CDR3 is 14 amino acids. Trimming took 1 base from V and 5 from J, leaving 14 bases between them. The CDR3 sequence is CSARGQRHRTEAFF. The CDR3 DNA follows: TGCAGTGCTAGAGGACAGCGACATCGGACTGAAGCTTTCTTT.

The genes are TRBV11-1 and TRBJ2-3, with 8 bases that match TRBD2. CDR1 SGHAT and CDR2 FQDESV come from the germline V gene (reference sequence). V lost 6 bases, J lost 2 bases, and 16 bases stayed unmatched. The CDR3 loop spans 18 amino acids. The CDR3 protein is CASSVEILLAADTDTQYF. As DNA, the CDR3 is TGTGCCAGCAGTGTCGAGATTTTACTAGCGGCAGACACAGATACGCAGTATTTT. The full variable domain, with the rest looked up from reference TRBV11-1 and TRBJ2-3, is EAEVAQSPRYKITEKSQAVAFWCDPISGHATLYWYRQILGQGPELLVQFQDESVVDDSQLPKDRFSAERLKGVDSTLKIQPAELGDSAMYLCASSVEILLAADTDTQYFGPGTRLTVL.

V is TRBV6-2 or TRBV6-3 and J is TRBJ2-2; possibly TRBD2 for D (6 bases). V was pared by 2 bases and J by 4 bases, with 11 bases between. The CDR3 loop spans 15 amino acids. CDR1 is MNHEY, CDR2 SVGEGT, per germline. Here the CDR3 DNA reads TGTGCCAGCAGTTACCCGACTAGGGCCACCGGGGAGCTGTTTTTT. Amino acids: CASSYPTRATGELFF.

The table lists this clonotype with a few counts. J is TRBJ2-2 and V is TRBV5-1; D not resolved. V gave up 4 bases and J gave up 6 bases, with 10 bases separating them. This CDR3 has 13 amino acids. CDR1 and CDR2 (germline): SGHRS, YFSETQ. The CDR3 DNA reads TGCGCCAGCAGCCTCCGAGAATCCGGGGAGCTGTTTTTT. It codes for CASSLRESGELFF.

Details on this clonotype: At one end the junction does not follow the germline gene, possibly because of a read error. The V call is TRBV6-1, the J call TRBJ2-7; D unclear. The CDR3 is 11 residues long. The germline V gene has CDR1 MNHNS and CDR2 SASEGT. The CDR3 DNA follows: TGTGCCAGCAGGGATCTCAGCTTGGAAAACTTC. It codes for CASRDLSLENF.